The TCR beta chain under discussion was sequenced for a study of blood T cell repertoires in COVID-19. Study summary: The analysed material was cDNA or gDNA that came from T cells, B-cell-depleted T cells, or PBMCs.

The CDR3 has 15 amino acids. Germline V lookup: CDR1 SGHTA, CDR2 FQGNSA. Trimming shortened V by 1 base and J by 5 bases, and 12 bases separated the two germline ends. Clones were sequenced by immunoSEQ multiplex PCR, and TCRdb holds only the in-frame ones, with some missing. The sample contains roughly 190,000 clones, roughly 84% of which appear only once. The source of this sequence is a woman in her 30s who had been exposed to COVID-19. Sample: PBMCs or T cells enriched from blood (not recorded which). This sequence joins TRBV7-2 and TRBJ2-1; tentative D call: TRBD2 (7 bases). This chain's CDR3 is CASSLDREGHNEQFF. The CDR3 nucleotides read TGTGCCAGCAGCTTAGACAGGGAGGGCCACAATGAGCAGTTCTTC. Drawing the rest from reference TRBV7-2 and TRBJ2-1, the complete variable domain is GAGVSQSPSNKVTEKGKDVELRCDPISGHTALYWYRQSLGQGLEFLIYFQGNSAPDKSGLPSDRFSAERTGGSVSTLTIQRTQQEDSAVYLCASSLDREGHNEQFFGPGTRLTVL.